The clone carrying this T cell receptor beta chain was seen a handful of times. Its antigen is not identified. Here immunoSEQ multiplex PCR was the method, and the copy in TCRdb shows in-frame clones only, minus some. This table holds fewer than 3,500 clones, about 30% found once. This entry belongs to a study of T cells in localized non-small cell lung cancer. General study results and limits: Across samples, adjacent lung featured a median roughly 61 of the top 100 tumor clones.

The sequencing used lung tumor tissue, collected before any cancer treatment. This clonotype was sampled from a man aged 18 to 50 with stage I lung adenocarcinoma.

CDR3 coding DNA: TGCCTCACCAGGGAAGGGGACACTGAAGCTTTCTTT. It codes for CLTREGDTEAFF. This chain uses TRBV29-1 with TRBJ1-1; maybe TRBD1 (5 bases). CDR3 length equals 12 residues. The germline CDR1 and CDR2 sequences are SQVTM and ANQGSEA. The full variable domain, its missing parts supplied by reference TRBV29-1 and TRBJ1-1, is SAVISQKPSRDICQRGTSLTIQCQVDSQVTMMFWYRQQPGQSLTLIATANQGSEATYESGFVIDKFPISRPNLTFSTLTVSNMSPEDSSIYLCLTREGDTEAFFGQGTRLTVV.